The 23 T cell receptor beta chains below were found in one sample sequenced in a study of T cells in Graves' hyperthyroidism and ophthalmopathy. RNA transcripts gave rise to amplified TCR beta CDR3 regions. Carried out on the TCR CDR3, a first-round RT-PCR used the HTBI primer set. TCRdb reprocessed the multiplex PCR reads with MiXCR, giving one entry per CDR3 protein. The sample holds 600,000 or so distinct CDR3 sequences, approximately 15% seen once. Specimen: blood. These receptors were obtained from a woman under 30 with Graves' ophthalmopathy.

In regard to this clonotype: This may be a read error: a much more frequent sequence differs by one nucleotide. Written as DNA, the CDR3 is TGTGCCAGCAGCTCCTGGGCTAGGAGCTCCTACGAGCAGTACTTC. It codes for CASSSWARSSYEQYF. The genes are TRBV11-1 and TRBJ2-7; D is ambiguous. The V and J ends lost 4 bases and 0 bases respectively, with 13 bases between them. CDR3 length equals 15 residues. Looked up from germline, CDR1 is SGHAT and CDR2 is FQDESV (reference sequence).

This clonotype came up many times. The chain uses TRBV6-2 or TRBV6-3 and TRBJ2-1; 11 bases agree with TRBD2. V lost 4 bases to trimming and J lost 3 bases; unmatched junction nucleotides: 11. Germline CDR1 MNHEY, CDR2 SVGEGT. The CDR3 has 18 residues. The CDR3, as DNA: TGTGCCAGCAGTTCACCACCCTTGACTAGCGGGGTCTACAATGAGCAGTTCTTC. Its protein is CASSSPPLTSGVYNEQFF.

This clonotype was counted ten times or more. The chain couples TRBV7-3 to TRBJ2-7; D may be TRBD2 (5 bases). CDR1 and CDR2 from the germline V gene are SGHTA and FQGTGA. Trimming pared 5 bases from V and 3 bases from J, leaving 11 bases between. CDR3 length: 13 amino acids. CDR3 DNA sequence: TGTGCCAGCAGCCAAGGGAGTTACTACGAGCAGTACTTC. This translates into CASSQGSYYEQYF.

The CDR3 spells CASSSGTPNNEQFF. The CDR3 nucleotides read TGTGCCAGCAGCTCCGGGACTCCTAACAATGAGCAGTTCTTC. V and J are TRBV7-3 and TRBJ2-1; TRBD2 might be the D (6 bases). This CDR3 is built from 14 residues. The germline gives CDR1 SGHTA, CDR2 FQGTGA. Trimming stripped 4 bases from V and 5 bases from J, with 12 bases between.

V usage is TRBV9 and J usage is TRBJ2-3, with D unresolved. The CDR3 contains 14 residues. Germline V gene data show CDR1 as SGDLS and CDR2 as YYNGEE. Trimming removed 0 bases from V and 1 base from J, with 6 bases in between. The CDR3 region has the DNA TGTGCCAGCAGCGTAGAGGCAGGCACAGATACGCAGTATTTT. Its translation: CASSVEAGTDTQYF.

This clonotype has ten or more counts. The chain has TRBV6-6 and TRBJ2-7; TRBD2 might be the D (6 bases). Trimming took off 0 bases at V and 5 bases at J, with 17 bases between the two ends. The CDR3 runs to 16 residues. The germline V gene encodes CDR1 MNHNY and CDR2 SVGAGI (reference sequence). The CDR3 loop is CASSYSAGGGGNEQYF. CDR3 sequence (DNA): TGTGCCAGCAGTTACTCAGCCGGCGGAGGAGGGAACGAGCAGTACTTC.

This clonotype was picked up many times. This chain connects TRBV14 to TRBJ2-1, with 10 bases fitting TRBD2. Germline V lookup: CDR1 SGHDN, CDR2 FVKESK. Losses at the gene ends were 1 base for V and 6 bases for J; bases not matched to a gene: 6. The CDR3 has 16 residues. This CDR3 is CASSQGSGRAGNEQFF. Written as DNA, the CDR3 is TGTGCCAGCAGCCAAGGCAGCGGGAGGGCCGGCAATGAGCAGTTCTTC.

This clonotype has a handful of counts. The chain links TRBV24-1 to TRBJ1-1; TRBD1 aligns across 7 bases. From germline, CDR1 is KGHDR and CDR2 SFDVKD. There are 12 residues in the CDR3. V lost 4 bases to trimming and J lost 11 bases; unmatched junction nucleotides: 6. The CDR3 spells CATSDWDSIAFF. CDR3 nucleotides: TGTGCCACCAGTGACTGGGACAGTATCGCTTTCTTT.

This clonotype was counted at least ten times. J is TRBJ2-3 and V is TRBV11-2; D may be TRBD1 (6 bases). The CDR3 consists of 14 residues. Germline loops: CDR1 SGHAT, CDR2 FQNNGV. V was clipped by 5 bases and J by 1 base, with 10 bases between them. The CDR3 DNA is TGTGCCAGCAGCCGACGACAGGGCACAGATACGCAGTATTTT. Translating gives CASSRRQGTDTQYF.

This clonotype was detected ten times or more. The chain joins TRBV14 to TRBJ2-5; 14 nucleotides align to TRBD2. Germline-derived CDR1 and CDR2 are SGHDN and FVKESK. Trimming cost V 2 bases and J 4 bases; bases outside gene matches: 9. The CDR3 consists of 18 residues. The CDR3 is CASSQLTAGTSGRETQYF. CDR3 in DNA: TGTGCCAGCAGCCAACTCACCGCCGGGACTAGCGGGAGAGAGACCCAGTACTTC.

V gene TRBV12-3 or TRBV12-4 combines with J gene TRBJ2-3, with D perhaps TRBD2 (5 bases). V was shortened by 3 bases and J by 11 bases, with 15 bases between the two germline ends. The CDR3 has 13 amino acids. The CDR3, as DNA: TGTGCCAGCAGTTTGAATAACCTAAGCGGGCAGTATTTT. As protein: CASSLNNLSGQYF.

V gene TRBV20-1 combines with J gene TRBJ2-5, with 7 nucleotides matching TRBD2. The V segment lost 3 bases and the J segment 1 base; nucleotides outside the gene matches: 2. Germline V gene sequence: CDR1 DFQATT, CDR2 SNEGSKA (reference sequence). CDR3 length: 13 residues. For the CDR3, the DNA is TGCAGTGCTAGCGGGGGGTCCCAAGAGACCCAGTACTTC. Its translation: CSASGGSQETQYF.

This clonotype was counted at least ten times. The chain is built from TRBV6-5 and TRBJ2-7; 7 nucleotides agree with TRBD1. This CDR3 comprises 14 residues. After removal of 3 bases from V and 2 bases from J, the junction contained 4 bases not matched to a gene. Germline V gene data show CDR1 as MNHEY and CDR2 as SVGAGI. This CDR3 reads CASSYVTGTYEQYF. The CDR3 DNA follows: TGTGCCAGCAGTTATGTGACAGGGACCTACGAGCAGTACTTC.

This clonotype was counted many times. This chain links TRBV28 with TRBJ2-1, with D perhaps TRBD1 or TRBD2 (5 bases each). The ends were cut back, 8 bases at V and 2 bases at J, with 10 bases in the middle. In germline, CDR1 is MDHEN, CDR2 SYDVKM. CDR3 length: 13 residues. The CDR3 DNA reads as TGTGCCAGCGGGGGTACACCCTACAATGAGCAGTTCTTC. Its translation: CASGGTPYNEQFF.

This sequence joins TRBV7-2 and TRBJ1-5, with 8 bases fitting TRBD1. The germline V gene encodes CDR1 SGHTA and CDR2 FQGNSA. The CDR3 spans 15 residues. V shed 4 bases and J 6 bases; nucleotides not matched to a gene: 8. The CDR3 spells CASSSGTGGGQPQHF. In DNA form, the CDR3 reads TGTGCCAGCAGCTCCGGGACAGGTGGGGGTCAGCCCCAGCATTTT.

There are many counts of this clonotype. J is TRBJ1-4 and V is TRBV12-3 or TRBV12-4; maybe TRBD1 (5 bases). Trimming took off 6 bases at V and 0 bases at J, with 17 bases between the two ends. The CDR3 runs to 17 residues. The CDR3 DNA reads as TGTGCCAGCAGCGGTCCGGGGCGGGGTGCAACTAATGAAAAACTGTTTTTT. Protein sequence: CASSGPGRGATNEKLFF.

This clonotype was seen a few times. J is TRBJ2-7 and V is TRBV9; tentative D call: TRBD1 (6 bases). Between the trimmed V and J ends, which lost 3 bases and 2 bases, there was a span of 9 bases. This CDR3 contains 13 residues. Germline V gene sequence: CDR1 SGDLS, CDR2 YYNGEE. The CDR3 sequence is CASSAGQPYEQYF. The CDR3 DNA reads TGTGCCAGCAGCGCCGGACAGCCCTACGAGCAGTACTTC.

This clonotype was recorded many times. This chain links TRBV29-1 with TRBJ1-5; D might be TRBD1 (5 bases). This CDR3 spans 14 amino acids. Between the trimmed V and J ends, which lost 7 bases and 5 bases, there was a span of 18 bases. The germline gives CDR1 SQVTM, CDR2 ANQGSEA. The DNA for the CDR3 is TGCAGCGCTGTAGAGCAGGGCACTGATCAGCCCCAGCATTTT. As protein: CSAVEQGTDQPQHF.

This clonotype was seen ten or more times. V gene TRBV20-1 combines with J gene TRBJ2-1, with 8 bases matching TRBD1. This CDR3 spans 15 amino acids. V was pared by 7 bases and J by 0 bases, with 8 bases of the junction left unmatched. Germline V gene lookup returns CDR1 DFQATT and CDR2 SNEGSKA (reference sequence). The CDR3 nucleotides read TGCAGTGTCCAGGGACAGGTGGGCTCCTACAATGAGCAGTTCTTC. Protein product: CSVQGQVGSYNEQFF.

This clonotype was seen a few times. The V and J genes are TRBV18 and TRBJ2-7, with D possibly matching TRBD1 (6 bases). V lost 2 bases to trimming and J lost 4 bases, with 15 bases between them. The CDR3 is 15 amino acids. The germline gives CDR1 KGHSH, CDR2 LQKENI. This chain's CDR3 is CASSPAPDREYEQYF. The CDR3 DNA is TGTGCCAGCTCACCAGCTCCGGACAGAGAGTACGAGCAGTACTTC.

The CDR3 here is CASSQDEQFF. Here the CDR3 DNA reads TGTGCCAGCAGTCAGGATGAGCAGTTCTTC. The chain links TRBV12-3 or TRBV12-4 to TRBJ2-1; unclear D gene. The V gene lost 5 bases and the J gene lost 8 bases, with 4 bases spanning the gap. CDR3 length: 10 amino acids.

V usage is TRBV9 and J usage is TRBJ2-7; the D call may be TRBD1 or TRBD2 (5 bases each). V was cut by 0 bases and J by 2 bases, with 15 bases left in between. CDR3 length equals 16 residues. Germline-derived CDR1 and CDR2 are SGDLS and YYNGEE. CDR3 loop: CASSVDTVGATYEQYF. DNA of the CDR3: TGTGCCAGCAGCGTAGATACCGTCGGGGCTACCTACGAGCAGTACTTC.

This clonotype was observed at least ten times. V is TRBV24-1 and J is TRBJ2-1; 9 bases line up with TRBD1. CDR1 KGHDR and CDR2 SFDVKD come from the germline V gene. V lost 0 bases to trimming and J lost 2 bases; unmatched junction nucleotides: 1. The CDR3 extends over 16 amino acids. The DNA of the CDR3 is TGTGCCACCAGTGATTTGACAGGGGGCGCCTACAATGAGCAGTTCTTC. Protein product: CATSDLTGGAYNEQFF.